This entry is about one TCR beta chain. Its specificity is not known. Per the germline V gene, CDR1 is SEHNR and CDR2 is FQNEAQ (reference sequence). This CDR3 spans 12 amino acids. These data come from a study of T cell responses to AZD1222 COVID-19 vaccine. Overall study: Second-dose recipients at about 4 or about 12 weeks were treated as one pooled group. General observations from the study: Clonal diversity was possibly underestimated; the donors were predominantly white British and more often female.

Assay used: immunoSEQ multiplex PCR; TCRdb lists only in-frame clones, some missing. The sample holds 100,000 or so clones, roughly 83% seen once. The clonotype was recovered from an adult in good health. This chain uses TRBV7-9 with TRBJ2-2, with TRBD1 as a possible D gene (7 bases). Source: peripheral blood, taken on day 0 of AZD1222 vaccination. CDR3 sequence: CAEGADTGELFF. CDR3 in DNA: TGTGCGGAGGGGGCGGACACCGGGGAGCTGTTTTTT.